The 21 T cell receptor beta chains listed next were all sequenced from one sample in a study of shared clonotypes between healthy human individuals. Data came from immunoSEQ multiplex PCR; TCRdb stores just in-frame clones and leaves some out. The sample lists roughly 1,500,000 clones, around 98.5% occurring once. The specimen was naive CD4+ T cells sorted from blood. The subset here: CD45RA+ positively selected. These receptors originate from a man aged 30 to 39 in good health.

The CDR3 sequence: CASSMSGRAKNIQYF. The DNA of the CDR3 is TGTGCCAGTAGTATGTCCGGGAGAGCCAAAAACATTCAGTACTTC. The genes are TRBV19 and TRBJ2-4; a possible D gene is TRBD2 (6 bases). CDR3 size: 15 residues. Germline-derived CDR1 and CDR2 are LNHDA and SQIVND (reference sequence). Trimming removed 3 bases at V and 0 bases at J, with 9 bases between.

The chain is built from TRBV19 and TRBJ2-5; D gene unclear. The CDR3 extends over 14 amino acids. The V gene lost 1 base and the J gene lost 4 bases, with 10 bases spanning the gap. Germline V gene lookup returns CDR1 LNHDA and CDR2 SQIVND (reference sequence). The CDR3 loop is CASSIVHSGETQYF. Written as DNA, the CDR3 is TGTGCCAGTAGTATAGTGCATTCGGGAGAGACCCAGTACTTC.

This clone was seen only a few times. The chain joins TRBV2 to TRBJ2-1; D is tentatively TRBD1 or TRBD2 (5 bases each). CDR1 is SNHLY and CDR2 is FYNNEI in the germline V gene. The V gene lost 4 bases and the J gene lost 3 bases, with 13 bases spanning the gap. The CDR3 covers 15 residues. CDR3 residues: CASSGGPTGYNEQFF. Here the CDR3 DNA reads TGTGCCAGCAGTGGGGGACCGACTGGCTACAATGAGCAGTTCTTC. Combining the CDR3 with reference TRBV2 and TRBJ2-1 gives the whole variable domain EPEVTQTPSHQVTQMGQEVILRCVPISNHLYFYWYRQILGQKVEFLVSFYNNEISEKSEIFDDQFSVERPDGSNFTLKIRSTKLEDSAMYFCASSGGPTGYNEQFFGPGTRLTVL.

The gene calls are TRBV7-9 and TRBJ2-1, with D possibly matching TRBD2 (6 bases). CDR3 length equals 12 residues. V lost 5 bases, J lost 8 bases, and 10 bases lay in between. The germline CDR1 and CDR2 sequences are SEHNR and FQNEAQ (reference sequence). The CDR3 region has the DNA TGTGCCAGCAGCCCCCCGGGAGATGAGCAGTTCTTC. This translates into CASSPPGDEQFF.

The chain couples TRBV7-8 to TRBJ2-1; D is possibly TRBD1 (5 bases). Germline V CDR1 and CDR2: SGHVS, FQNEAQ. This CDR3 spans 17 amino acids. The V end was cut by 1 base, the J end by 0 bases, with 13 bases between. Here the CDR3 reads CASSLGGQPSSYNEQFF. DNA of the CDR3: TGTGCCAGCAGCTTAGGGGGCCAGCCCAGCTCCTACAATGAGCAGTTCTTC. The full variable domain, in which reference TRBV7-8 and TRBJ2-1 provide the parts outside the CDR3, is GAGVSQSPRYKVAKRGQDVALRCDPISGHVSLFWYQQALGQGPEFLTYFQNEAQLDKSGLPSDRFFAERPEGSVSTLKIQRTQQEDSAVYLCASSLGGQPSSYNEQFFGPGTRLTVL.

The rearrangement joins TRBV4-1 to TRBJ1-1; perhaps TRBD1 as D (5 bases). Deletions cut 4 bases from V and 6 bases from J, with 12 bases between. CDR3 length: 13 amino acids. Germline CDR1 reads MGHRA; CDR2 reads YSYEKL. The CDR3 reads CASSPLGLAEAFF. CDR3 bases: TGCGCCAGCAGCCCCCTGGGACTCGCTGAAGCTTTCTTT.

The gene calls are TRBV19 and TRBJ2-7; TRBD2 matches 8 bases. With V trimmed by 4 bases and J by 2 bases, 4 bases remained unmatched. CDR1 is LNHDA, CDR2 SQIVND, per germline (reference sequence). CDR3 length: 14 residues. The CDR3 protein is CASSSGRLTYEQYF. In DNA, the CDR3 is TGTGCCAGTAGTAGCGGGAGGCTTACCTACGAGCAGTACTTC.

This chain links TRBV28 with TRBJ1-5; D ambiguous. This CDR3 spans 13 amino acids. Per germline, CDR1 MDHEN and CDR2 SYDVKM. V was pared by 3 bases and J by 5 bases, with 8 bases between. The CDR3: CASSFGTYQPQHF. DNA for the CDR3: TGTGCCAGCAGTTTCGGCACCTATCAGCCCCAGCATTTT. Filled out from reference TRBV28 and TRBJ1-5, the complete variable domain reads DVKVTQSSRYLVKRTGEKVFLECVQDMDHENMFWYRQDPGLGLRLIYFSYDVKMKEKGDIPEGYSVSREKKERFSLILESASTNQTSMYLCASSFGTYQPQHFGDGTRLSIL.

To note about this clone: A read error may be the cause here, since a much bigger clone is one base away. Other DNA sequences from this sample encode an identical CDR3 as well. This chain links TRBV5-1 with TRBJ2-7; D may be TRBD1 (5 bases). Germline CDR1 SGHRS, CDR2 YFSETQ. V was clipped by 0 bases and J by 4 bases, with 5 bases between them. The CDR3 sequence is 12 residues long. As DNA, the CDR3 is TGCGCCAGCAGCTTGGAGGGGTACGAGCAGTACTTC. It codes for CASSLEGYEQYF.

The chain is built from TRBV28 and TRBJ1-1, with D unclear. With 3 bases removed from V and 0 bases from J, the gap between germline ends came to 11 bases. The CDR3 spans 15 residues. Germline V lookup: CDR1 MDHEN, CDR2 SYDVKM. CDR3 protein: CASSLTDPVNTEAFF. CDR3 DNA sequence: TGTGCCAGCAGTTTGACGGACCCCGTGAACACTGAAGCTTTCTTT.

In its sample, this clone was seen once. The sample carries other DNA sequences with the same CDR3. This rearrangement joins TRBV5-1 to TRBJ2-5; TRBD1 matches 7 bases. The CDR3 contains 15 residues. After removal of 0 bases from V and 1 base from J, the junction contained 3 bases not matched to a gene. Per germline, CDR1 SGHRS and CDR2 YFSETQ. This CDR3 is CASSLGGTVQETQYF. The CDR3 DNA reads as TGCGCCAGCAGCTTGGGAGGGACAGTCCAAGAGACCCAGTACTTC. The full variable domain, its missing parts supplied by reference TRBV5-1 and TRBJ2-5, is KAGVTQTPRYLIKTRGQQVTLSCSPISGHRSVSWYQQTPGQGLQFLFEYFSETQRNKGNFPGRFSGRQFSNSRSEMNVSTLELGDSALYLCASSLGGTVQETQYFGPGTRLLVL.

The chain couples TRBV11-2 to TRBJ1-4; D perhaps matches TRBD1 (5 bases). Trimming left V 8 bases short and J 0 bases short, with 16 bases between. Germline CDR1 reads SGHAT; CDR2 reads FQNNGV. The CDR3 covers 16 residues. This CDR3 reads CASSTRRGATNEKLFF. For the CDR3, the DNA is TGTGCCAGCTCTACCCGACGGGGGGCAACTAATGAAAAACTGTTTTTT.

This chain connects TRBV5-1 to TRBJ2-7; 13 bases agree with TRBD2. CDR3 size: 18 residues. CDR1 is SGHRS and CDR2 is YFSETQ in the germline V gene. V lost 3 bases, J lost 3 bases, and 12 bases stayed unmatched. CDR3 coding DNA: TGCGCCAGCAGCTCCCGACTAGCGGGAGGCTTAACCCTCTACGAGCAGTACTTC. Protein sequence: CASSSRLAGGLTLYEQYF.

The chain couples TRBV5-1 to TRBJ1-3; the D is unclear. This CDR3 is 15 amino acids long. The V gene lost 3 bases and the J gene lost 0 bases, with 10 bases spanning the gap. CDR1 is SGHRS, CDR2 YFSETQ, per germline. The DNA of the CDR3 is TGCGCCAGCAGCTACGCTATGAGCTCTGGAAACACCATATATTTT. Protein product: CASSYAMSSGNTIYF.

As for this clone: Other DNA variants within this sample encode the same CDR3. The J gene is TRBJ1-5, the V gene TRBV7-2; D uncertain. The germline V gene has CDR1 SGHTA and CDR2 FQGNSA. V lost 5 bases to trimming and J lost 5 bases, with 10 bases between them. The CDR3 totals 13 residues. CDR3 sequence (DNA): TGTGCCAGCAGCCTTAGCCCTGATCAGCCCCAGCATTTT. This sequence encodes CASSLSPDQPQHF.

The chain employs TRBV27 and TRBJ2-5, with 11 bases matching TRBD2. With V trimmed by 4 bases and J by 5 bases, 6 bases remained unmatched. The V gene's germline CDR1 is MNHEY and CDR2 SMNVEV (reference sequence). This CDR3 has 15 residues. DNA of the CDR3: TGTGCCAGCAGTTCAATAGCGGGAGGGCGCGAGACCCAGTACTTC. It yields the protein CASSSIAGGRETQYF.

The chain is built from TRBV2 and TRBJ1-2; TRBD1 is a possible D gene (5 bases). Germline V gene lookup returns CDR1 SNHLY and CDR2 FYNNEI. V was pared by 3 bases and J by 6 bases, with 14 bases between. This CDR3 is 14 amino acids long. CDR3 in DNA: TGTGCCAGCAGTGACCGGGGGGTAGTCCATGGCTACACCTTC. Translated, it gives CASSDRGVVHGYTF.

V is TRBV6-5 and J is TRBJ2-4; possible D gene TRBD2, 7 bases. There are 15 residues in the CDR3. V lost 5 bases to trimming and J lost 7 bases, with 18 bases between them. Per the germline V gene, CDR1 is MNHEY and CDR2 is SVGAGI. In DNA form, the CDR3 reads TGTGCCAGCAGTAGGGGGGGTCCCTTTTTGAACATTCAGTACTTC. As protein: CASSRGGPFLNIQYF.

The chain has TRBV30 and TRBJ1-3; a possible D gene is TRBD1 (5 bases). Between the trimmed V and J ends, which lost 7 bases and 3 bases, there was a span of 19 bases. In germline, CDR1 is GTSNPN, CDR2 SVGIG (reference sequence). The CDR3 totals 15 residues. The CDR3 reads CASREGIEGGNTIYF. The CDR3 DNA reads as TGTGCCTCCCGGGAGGGGATCGAAGGTGGAAACACCATATATTTT.

This clone was detected only once. V usage is TRBV11-2 and J usage is TRBJ2-1; 12 nucleotides match TRBD2. The CDR3 spans 17 residues. The V gene end was trimmed by 5 bases and the J gene end by 4 bases; junction bases not matched to a gene: 9. CDR1 SGHAT and CDR2 FQNNGV come from the germline V gene. This CDR3 reads CASSRTSGNPVYNEQFF. The CDR3 DNA is TGTGCCAGCAGCCGGACTAGCGGGAATCCGGTGTACAATGAGCAGTTCTTC.

The rearrangement links TRBV6-6 to TRBJ2-3; 9 bases are a match to TRBD2. J gave up 6 bases and V 7 bases, and 11 bases lay outside the gene matches. Germline loops: CDR1 MNHNY, CDR2 SVGAGI (reference sequence). The CDR3 contains 15 residues. The CDR3 nucleotides read TGTGCCAGCATCCTAGCGGGAACCCCAGGGGATACGCAGTATTTT. Translating gives CASILAGTPGDTQYF.